A selection of T cell receptor beta chains follows, all from one sample in a study of T cells expressing NK-cell markers. Using the 5' RACE reads, TCRdb records one entry per CDR3 protein without DNA. The sample holds 440,000 or so distinct CDR3 sequences. The sequenced sample consisted of blood T cells: a sorted CD56 or NKG2C T cell subset, CD4+ or CD8+ T cells, or bulk PBMC T cells (not recorded which). The receptors here all came from a woman aged 18 to 75 in good health. Both conserved end residues are part of each CDR3.

J gene | V gene | CDR3 length | CDR3 protein
TRBJ1-5 | TRBV4-3 | 13 | CASSQEGGQPQHF
TRBJ2-5 | TRBV5-1 | 15 | CASSLVGEKQETQYF
TRBJ2-4 | TRBV9 | 13 | CASSVDDTNIQYF
TRBJ1-6 | TRBV7-2 | 14 | CASTRAALRSPLHF
TRBJ1-1 | TRBV20-1 | 13 | CSALRVGGTEAFF
TRBJ1-5 | TRBV6-1 | 15 | CASSRTGRSNQPQHF
TRBJ2-3 | TRBV12-3/TRBV12-4 | 16 | CASSPTGGSSTDTQYF
TRBJ2-7 | TRBV20-1 | 13 | CSARAVQNYEQYF
TRBJ1-5 | TRBV2 | 14 | CATQPDRINQPQHF
TRBJ2-7 | TRBV21-1 | 14 | CASSRDVPYYEQYF
TRBJ1-1 | TRBV10-3 | 15 | CAISEQGAVWTEAFF
TRBJ2-1 | TRBV9 | 14 | CASSVGGHRGEQFF
TRBJ2-3 | TRBV28 | 15 | CASSLRHPSRDTQYF
TRBJ1-1 | TRBV4-2 | 15 | CASSQERGSNTEAFF
TRBJ2-1 | TRBV4-3 | 15 | CASSRSGGAFNEQFF
TRBJ2-3 | TRBV6-2/TRBV6-3 | 11 | CAIASGDTQYF
TRBJ1-1 | TRBV4-3 | 16 | CASSQTRTLGGPEAFF
TRBJ2-1 | TRBV12-3/TRBV12-4 | 13 | CASSGQFDNEQFF
TRBJ2-1 | TRBV20-1 | 15 | CSASSGTSVYNEQFF
TRBJ1-1 | TRBV5-1 | 12 | CASSYTGSEAFF